Detailed here is one T cell receptor beta chain. Its antigen remains unidentified. The data were obtained in a study of vaccination effects on CD4 cells after COVID-19. Within the ViraFEST assay, antigen-specific CD4+ T cells underwent expansion with viral peptide pools prior to sequencing. It was after around eleven days of culture that CD4+ T cells were isolated. As their vaccination, participants received two doses of either BNT162b2 or mRNA-1273. The data were produced by immunoSEQ multiplex PCR, yet TCRdb's version contains in-frame clones alone and is incomplete. This table holds about 60,000 clones, around four fifths found once. Sequenced material: CD4+ T cells from PBMCs cultured with HCoV-OC43 spike peptides, taken after COVID-19 vaccination. Subset specified: HCoV-OC43 spike overlapping peptide pool stimulation. The TCR sequence derives from a human donor who received a COVID-19 vaccine.

The CDR3 DNA is TGCGCCAGCAGCCAGGATGCGGGGGGCTGGAAACTGTTTTTT. This gives the protein CASSQDAGGWKLFF. The chain carries TRBV4-1 and TRBJ1-4; a possible D gene is TRBD1 (6 bases). CDR1 MGHRA and CDR2 YSYEKL come from the germline V gene. Trimming cost V 3 bases and J 11 bases, with 16 bases left between them. This CDR3 is built from 14 residues.